This T cell receptor beta chain was sequenced during a study of T cell responses to AZD1222 COVID-19 vaccine. Clones were sequenced by immunoSEQ multiplex PCR, and TCRdb holds only the in-frame ones, with some missing. There are approximately 110,000 clones in the sample; around 90% occur only once, and 9.5% to 15% lies in the top ten. Whole-study findings and limits: Unmutated variant regions reportedly attract nearly half of all spike-specific TCRs. Spike-specific TCR breadth and depth went up after people got two AZD1222 doses. Sampling captured repertoires only after the peak T cell response. White British ancestry dominated among donors, who included more females, and clonal diversity was possibly underestimated.

Looked up from germline, CDR1 is GTSNPN and CDR2 is SVGIG (reference sequence). This CDR3 region has 15 residues. V gave up 7 bases and J gave up 9 bases, with 22 bases separating them. Of note for this clone: The antigen remains undetermined.

The specimen was peripheral blood, collected on day 0 of MenACWY control vaccination. The chain carries TRBV30 and TRBJ1-6, with unresolved D. The TCR comes from an adult in good health. CDR3: CASSAGPRGSSPLHF. CDR3 nucleotide sequence: TGTGCCTCCTCGGCCGGGCCCCGAGGATCTTCACCCCTCCACTTT.